These 26 T cell receptor beta chains came from one sample sequenced in a study of shared clonotypes between healthy human individuals. TCRdb keeps only in-frame clones here, not all; method: immunoSEQ multiplex PCR. This table has 2 million to 2.5 million clones, roughly 93% appearing once. The sequencing sample was made of naive CD4+ T cells from PBMCs. Noted subset: CD45RA+ positively selected. Every receptor here comes from a man aged 18 to 29 in good health. Some clones in this sample may be carry-over from other donors' samples.

The chain joins TRBV30 to TRBJ2-2; D tentatively reads TRBD1 or TRBD2 (5 bases each). Trimming pared 1 base from V and 9 bases from J, leaving 18 bases between. The germline gives CDR1 GTSNPN, CDR2 SVGIG (reference sequence). The CDR3 is 15 amino acids. This chain's CDR3 is CAWSAAGTARRELFF. The CDR3 DNA follows: TGTGCCTGGAGTGCCGCCGGGACCGCCCGGAGGGAGCTGTTTTTT.

The J gene is TRBJ1-3, the V gene TRBV7-7; a possible D gene is TRBD1 (5 bases). The CDR3 spans 15 residues. Trimming removed 0 bases at V and 1 base at J, with 7 bases between. CDR1 and CDR2 from the germline V gene are SSHAT and FNYEAQ (reference sequence). The DNA of the CDR3 is TGTGCCAGCAGCTTAGCGCCAGGGTCTGGAAACACCATATATTTT. This sequence encodes CASSLAPGSGNTIYF.

Concerning this clone itself: Other DNA sequences in the same sample also yield this CDR3. This sequence joins TRBV7-3 and TRBJ1-1, with a tentative D call TRBD1 (5 bases). Germline V gene lookup returns CDR1 SGHTA and CDR2 FQGTGA. The CDR3 sequence is 15 residues long. V was trimmed by 2 bases and J by 0 bases, leaving 10 bases between them. The CDR3 protein is CASSLGSGMNTEAFF. CDR3 nucleotide sequence: TGTGCCAGCAGCTTAGGATCAGGGATGAACACTGAAGCTTTCTTT.

The chain recombines TRBV7-3 with TRBJ1-4, with TRBD1 as a possible D gene (5 bases). Trimming stripped 0 bases from V and 10 bases from J, with 9 bases between. The CDR3 extends over 13 amino acids. The germline CDR1 and CDR2 sequences are SGHTA and FQGTGA. CDR3 sequence: CASSLTRGGKLFF. CDR3 sequence (DNA): TGTGCCAGCAGCTTAACGAGGGGAGGAAAACTGTTTTTT.

The V gene is TRBV14, the J gene TRBJ1-3, with D perhaps TRBD1 (6 bases). V lost 3 bases, J lost 0 bases, and 9 bases lay in between. This CDR3 region has 15 residues. Germline V gene data show CDR1 as SGHDN and CDR2 as FVKESK. The DNA for the CDR3 is TGTGCCAGCAGCCATGGGGGACACTCTGGAAACACCATATATTTT. Its protein is CASSHGGHSGNTIYF.

This chain joins TRBV7-3 and TRBJ1-1; 8 bases are a match to TRBD1. Germline trimming cut 4 bases from V and 4 bases from J; bases unmatched to any gene: 11. Germline V gene sequence: CDR1 SGHTA, CDR2 FQGTGA. This CDR3 comprises 16 residues. CDR3: CASSWAGGIYSTEAFF. The CDR3 nucleotides are TGTGCCAGCAGCTGGGCAGGGGGCATCTATAGCACTGAAGCTTTCTTT.

The chain carries TRBV6-6 and TRBJ2-7, with a weak D call TRBD1 (6 bases). V lost 5 bases, J lost 2 bases, and 19 bases lay in between. This CDR3 has 16 amino acids. Germline loops: CDR1 MNHNY, CDR2 SVGAGI (reference sequence). CDR3 region: CASSLQIWTEPYEQYF. The CDR3 DNA follows: TGTGCCAGCAGTCTCCAGATTTGGACAGAGCCCTACGAGCAGTACTTC.

The chain joins TRBV9 to TRBJ1-4; D is possibly TRBD1 (6 bases). Trimming cost V 3 bases and J 4 bases, with 13 bases left between them. The CDR3 covers 15 residues. The V gene's germline CDR1 is SGDLS and CDR2 YYNGEE. The CDR3 here is CASSGTVGGNEKLFF. The CDR3 bases are TGTGCCAGCAGCGGGACAGTCGGGGGTAATGAAAAACTGTTTTTT.

The rearrangement uses TRBV7-8 and TRBJ2-1; D gene ambiguous. The CDR3 contains 12 residues. Germline V lookup: CDR1 SGHVS, CDR2 FQNEAQ. V lost 7 bases and J lost 8, with 12 bases in between. The CDR3 reads CASTPKVDEQFF. The DNA of the CDR3 is TGTGCCAGCACCCCAAAGGTCGATGAGCAGTTCTTC.

The V call is TRBV5-1, the J call TRBJ2-3; 8 bases fit TRBD2. The V and J ends lost 4 bases and 4 bases, in that order; junction bases with no gene match: 11. This CDR3 has 16 amino acids. Germline values: CDR1 SGHRS, CDR2 YFSETQ. The CDR3 spells CASSHPAGEAPDTQYF. The CDR3 nucleotides are TGCGCCAGCAGCCATCCAGCGGGAGAGGCCCCAGATACGCAGTATTTT.

V gene TRBV4-2 combines with J gene TRBJ2-4; no clear D gene. The length of the CDR3 is 18 residues. V lost 4 bases, J lost 3 bases, and 22 bases lay in between. From germline, CDR1 is LGHNA and CDR2 YNFKEQ. DNA for the CDR3: TGTGCCAGCAGCCCCCGAGCCACACCTGGAATGGACAAAAACATTCAGTACTTC. This codes for CASSPRATPGMDKNIQYF.

This clone has a single count. The rearrangement links TRBV18 to TRBJ1-6, with D hard to call. The CDR3 sequence is 16 residues long. V was cut by 2 bases and J by 0 bases, with 8 bases left in between. The germline V gene has CDR1 KGHSH and CDR2 LQKENI. The CDR3 bases are TGTGCCAGCTCACCAGAAATTCTCTCCTATAATTCACCCCTCCACTTT. The encoded protein is CASSPEILSYNSPLHF.

This sequence joins TRBV28 and TRBJ2-6; no clear D. V lost 6 bases and J 2 bases, leaving 14 bases between the germline ends. In germline, CDR1 is MDHEN, CDR2 SYDVKM. The CDR3 totals 16 residues. CDR3 DNA sequence: TGTGCCAGCAGCGCCCCGGTAGAGCCTGGGGCCAACGTCCTGACTTTC. Amino acid sequence: CASSAPVEPGANVLTF.

The gene calls are TRBV7-2 and TRBJ2-3, with 9 bases matching TRBD1. The V gene's germline CDR1 is SGHTA and CDR2 FQGNSA. The CDR3 runs 16 residues. Trimming cost V 4 bases and J 4 bases; bases outside gene matches: 9. The CDR3 loop reads CASSSDRDRASDTQYF. The CDR3 DNA sequence: TGTGCCAGCAGCTCGGACCGGGACAGGGCCTCAGATACGCAGTATTTT.

The chain employs TRBV7-8 and TRBJ2-5; tentatively, D is TRBD1 (7 bases). Trimming removed 5 bases at V and 1 base at J, with 17 bases between. Germline CDR1 and CDR2: SGHVS and FQNEAQ. This CDR3 region has 16 residues. CDR3 in DNA: TGTGCCAGCAGCCTCTTGCGGGACAGCCTCCAAGAGACCCAGTACTTC. Encoded protein: CASSLLRDSLQETQYF. Complete variable domain (other parts from reference TRBV7-8 and TRBJ2-5): GAGVSQSPRYKVAKRGQDVALRCDPISGHVSLFWYQQALGQGPEFLTYFQNEAQLDKSGLPSDRFFAERPEGSVSTLKIQRTQQEDSAVYLCASSLLRDSLQETQYFGPGTRLLVL.

This clone turned up a few times. V usage is TRBV29-1 and J usage is TRBJ1-1; D gene uncertain. V gave up 6 bases and J gave up 4 bases, with 9 bases separating them. Per the germline V gene, CDR1 is SQVTM and CDR2 is ANQGSEA. This CDR3 region has 11 residues. This CDR3 is CSVSASTEAFF. CDR3 bases: TGCAGCGTCTCCGCTTCCACTGAAGCTTTCTTT.

The rearrangement links TRBV4-3 to TRBJ2-1; D perhaps matches TRBD1 (8 bases). The CDR3 totals 16 residues. CDR1 LGHNA and CDR2 YSLEER come from the germline V gene. V lost 4 bases and J lost 4, with 17 bases in between. The CDR3 region is CASSPGGQGAYNEQFF. The CDR3 bases are TGCGCCAGCAGCCCCGGGGGGCAGGGGGCATACAATGAGCAGTTCTTC.

The chain links TRBV19 to TRBJ2-5, with 8 bases lining up with TRBD2. The CDR3 totals 15 residues. Losses at the gene ends were 3 bases for V and 2 bases for J; bases not matched to a gene: 5. Germline V CDR1 and CDR2: LNHDA, SQIVND (reference sequence). DNA for the CDR3: TGTGCCAGTAGTATTCGGGCTAGCGGGCAAGAGACCCAGTACTTC. Translated: CASSIRASGQETQYF.

DNA for the CDR3: TGTGCCAGCAGCTTGCCCGGAAACACCATATATTTT. This codes for CASSLPGNTIYF. The J gene is TRBJ1-3, the V gene TRBV5-5; D ambiguous. V lost 1 base to trimming and J lost 4 bases, with 3 bases between them. This CDR3 has 12 residues. Germline CDR1 is SGHKS and CDR2 is YYEKEE (reference sequence).

V is TRBV10-3 and J is TRBJ1-1; D is possibly TRBD1 (6 bases). V was cut by 4 bases and J by 1 base, with 13 bases left in between. Germline V gene sequence: CDR1 ENHRY, CDR2 SYGVKD. The CDR3 spans 15 residues. The CDR3 region has the DNA TGTGCCATCAGTGGTCAGGGGAAAAGGAACACTGAAGCTTTCTTT. Protein: CAISGQGKRNTEAFF.

The chain carries TRBV30 and TRBJ1-6, with D unclear. Germline loops: CDR1 GTSNPN, CDR2 SVGIG (reference sequence). This CDR3 is 11 amino acids long. With 4 bases removed from V and 16 bases from J, the gap between germline ends came to 14 bases. CDR3 sequence reads: CAWTPGSPLHF. In nucleotides, the CDR3 is TGTGCCTGGACCCCCGGAAGTCCTCTCCACTTT.

This rearrangement joins TRBV5-1 to TRBJ2-5, with 11 positions matching TRBD2. Germline loops: CDR1 SGHRS, CDR2 YFSETQ. The CDR3 length is 13 residues. V shed 5 bases, J shed 7 bases, and the junction held 4 bases outside the gene matches. DNA for the CDR3: TGCGCCAGCAGGATCGGGACTAGCGGGACCCAGTACTTC. Protein: CASRIGTSGTQYF.

This chain connects TRBV11-3 to TRBJ2-3; D gene ambiguous. CDR1 is SGHNT, CDR2 YENEEA, per germline. Trimming removed 5 bases from V and 1 base from J, with 4 bases in between. There are 12 residues in the CDR3. The CDR3 sequence: CASSARTDTQYF. The CDR3 region has the DNA TGTGCCAGCAGCGCCCGCACAGATACGCAGTATTTT. Variable domain in full (rest from reference TRBV11-3 and TRBJ2-3): EAGVVQSPRYKIIEKKQPVAFWCNPISGHNTLYWYLQNLGQGPELLIRYENEEAVDDSQLPKDRFSAERLKGVDSTLKIQPAELGDSAVYLCASSARTDTQYFGPGTRLTVL.

J is TRBJ2-1 and V is TRBV9, with no clear D. Between the trimmed V and J ends, which lost 0 bases and 0 bases, there was a span of 10 bases. CDR1 is SGDLS, CDR2 YYNGEE, per germline. The CDR3 has 16 amino acids. CDR3 residues: CASSVGDVRSYNEQFF. The CDR3 coding sequence is TGTGCCAGCAGCGTAGGCGACGTTCGCTCCTACAATGAGCAGTTCTTC.

The chain employs TRBV20-1 and TRBJ2-1; D gene ambiguous. Germline V CDR1 and CDR2: DFQATT, SNEGSKA (reference sequence). The CDR3 is 10 amino acids. Trimming left V 5 bases short and J 6 bases short, with 5 bases between. CDR3 sequence: CSAYLNEQFF. The CDR3 bases are TGCAGTGCTTATCTCAATGAGCAGTTCTTC.

The chain uses TRBV19 and TRBJ1-2, with no clear D. Trimming took off 8 bases at V and 3 bases at J, with 10 bases between the two ends. The CDR3 length is 12 residues. The germline V gene has CDR1 LNHDA and CDR2 SQIVND (reference sequence). CDR3 sequence reads: CASSQRHYGYTF. The CDR3 coding sequence is TGTGCCAGTTCCCAGAGACACTATGGCTACACCTTC.